Included here is one T cell receptor (beta chain) sequence, with context. What this receptor recognizes is not known. The record has no base qualities; no much larger clone is one base away. Patients with autoimmune disease history or receiving systemic immunosuppression were excluded from the trial. In every dose cohort, peripheral blood was drawn for TCR sequencing at baseline, cycle 4 day 1, and cycle 7 day 1. The samples were drawn from a first-in-human, open-label, multicenter phase I dose-escalation trial of ivuxolimab. Adults with locally advanced or metastatic melanoma, renal cell, hepatocellular, or head and neck squamous cell carcinoma were enrolled in the trial. CD4+ and CD8+ T cells were sorted separately from peripheral blood before TCR sequencing. From cysteine to phenylalanine, the CDR3 is 16 amino acids long. Only CDR3 DNA is held: 48 bases, read in frame from base 1. Sequences MNHEY (CDR1) and SMNVEV (CDR2) are obtained from the germline V gene (reference sequence). At the junction V is shortened by 3 bases and J by 5 bases, with 18 bases in between.

For sequencing of the TCRbeta CDR3 region, genomic DNA was extracted from the sorted cells. The immunoSEQ Assay was used to sequence the TCRbeta CDR3 regions. Not all clones reach the TCRdb copy of this immuneACCESS table, which keeps in-frame sequences only. Checked studies attribute under half of the gap to unresolved V genes and leave the rest unexplained. This sample is represented by 80,000 or so clones; roughly 92% of them were singletons. The ten largest clones represent over 0.6% of the sample. The data stem from a study of OX40 agonist ivuxolimab in advanced cancers. Study-wide context: Ivuxolimab was an agonistic, fully human IgG2 monoclonal antibody directed against OX40 (CD134), a costimulatory receptor. Of the roughly 54 dose-escalation patients, hepatocellular carcinoma was present in about 20, melanoma in approximately 15, renal cell carcinoma in 9 and head and neck cancer in 9. The dose-escalation cohort was 82.7% male with a mean age of about 60 years, ranging from roughly 20 to 80. Prior anti-PD-1, anti-PD-L1 or anti-CTLA-4 therapy was permitted, and approximately 41% of dose-escalation patients had received checkpoint inhibitors. Intravenous ivuxolimab was administered to patients every 2 weeks at six dose levels: 0.01, 0.1, 0.3, 1.5, 3 and 10 mg/kg. The point of sequencing TCRbeta in the periphery was to test whether ivuxolimab changed TCR sequence diversity and drove clonal T-cell expansion. The paper reports the monotherapy dose-escalation portion (N of about 54 patients) of the phase I ivuxolimab trial. Three dose-escalation patients achieved partial responses, one with hepatocellular carcinoma and two with cutaneous melanoma.

Study-wide conclusions, independent of this receptor: At doses from 0.1 to 3.0 mg/kg, clonal expansion was seen in both CD4+ and CD8+ blood T cells between baseline and week 6. In partial responders in the 0.1-3.0 mg/kg groups, normalized peripheral clonal expansion was found to be among the lowest, especially among CD8+ T cells. Low levels of normalized T-cell clonal expansion were also shown by some nonresponding patients. The antigen specificity of the peripheral T cells that underwent clonal expansion was not determined. After ivuxolimab, expanded clones were on average more numerous among CD8+ T cells than among CD4+ T cells.

Source: CD4+ or CD8+ T cells sorted from blood, taken in a trial of the OX40 agonist ivuxolimab. The sequence was obtained from an adult with an advanced solid tumor such as melanoma, head and neck, liver or kidney cancer. Recombination linked TRBV27 to TRBJ2-3, with the D gene tentatively TRBD1 or TRBD2, based on 5 matching bases in each. The DNA sequence is as follows: TGTGCCAGCAGTTTCTCCGGGACGCTGGCCGGAGATACGCAGTATTTT. It is translated as CASSFSGTLAGDTQYF.